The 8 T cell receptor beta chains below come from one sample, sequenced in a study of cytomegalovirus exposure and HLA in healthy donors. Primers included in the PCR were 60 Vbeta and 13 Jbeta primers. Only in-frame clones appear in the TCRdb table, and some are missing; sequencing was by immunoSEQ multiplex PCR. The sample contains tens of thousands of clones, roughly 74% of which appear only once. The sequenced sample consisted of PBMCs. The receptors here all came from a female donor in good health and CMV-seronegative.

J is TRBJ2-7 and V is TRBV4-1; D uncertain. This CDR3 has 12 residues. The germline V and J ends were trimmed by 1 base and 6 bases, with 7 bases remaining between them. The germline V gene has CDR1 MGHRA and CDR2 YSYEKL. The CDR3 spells CASSQVAAEQYF. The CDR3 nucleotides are TGCGCCAGCAGCCAAGTGGCCGCCGAGCAGTACTTC.

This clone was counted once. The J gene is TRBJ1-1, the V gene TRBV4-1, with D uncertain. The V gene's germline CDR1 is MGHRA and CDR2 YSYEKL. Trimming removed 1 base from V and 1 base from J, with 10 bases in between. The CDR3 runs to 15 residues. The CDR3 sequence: CASSQANRSNTEAFF. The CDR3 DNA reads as TGCGCCAGCAGCCAAGCCAACAGATCGAACACTGAAGCTTTCTTT.

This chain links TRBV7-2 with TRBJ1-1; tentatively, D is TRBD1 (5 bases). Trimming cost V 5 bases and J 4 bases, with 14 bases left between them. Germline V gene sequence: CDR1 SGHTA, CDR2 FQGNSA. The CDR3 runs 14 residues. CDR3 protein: CASSPGRGSTEAFF. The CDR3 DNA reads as TGTGCCAGCAGCCCGGGACGGGGGAGCACTGAAGCTTTCTTT.

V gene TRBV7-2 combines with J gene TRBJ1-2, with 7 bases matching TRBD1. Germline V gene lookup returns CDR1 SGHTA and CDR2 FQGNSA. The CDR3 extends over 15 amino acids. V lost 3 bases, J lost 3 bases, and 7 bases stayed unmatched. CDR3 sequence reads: CASSFQTGQYYGYTF. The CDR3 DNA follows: TGTGCCAGCAGCTTCCAGACAGGGCAATACTATGGCTACACCTTC.

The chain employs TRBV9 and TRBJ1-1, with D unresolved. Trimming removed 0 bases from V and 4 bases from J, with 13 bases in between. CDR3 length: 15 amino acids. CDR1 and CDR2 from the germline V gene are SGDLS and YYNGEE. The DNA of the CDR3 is TGTGCCAGCAGCGTAGGCTCGGGAGTTGGCACTGAAGCTTTCTTT. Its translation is CASSVGSGVGTEAFF.

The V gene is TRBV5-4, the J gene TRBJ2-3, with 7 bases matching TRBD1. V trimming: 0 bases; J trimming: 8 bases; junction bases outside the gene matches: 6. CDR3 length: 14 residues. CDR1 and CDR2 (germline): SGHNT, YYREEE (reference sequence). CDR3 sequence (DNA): TGTGCCAGCAGCTTGGGTGACAGGGAAGCTACGCAGTATTTT. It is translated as CASSLGDREATQYF.

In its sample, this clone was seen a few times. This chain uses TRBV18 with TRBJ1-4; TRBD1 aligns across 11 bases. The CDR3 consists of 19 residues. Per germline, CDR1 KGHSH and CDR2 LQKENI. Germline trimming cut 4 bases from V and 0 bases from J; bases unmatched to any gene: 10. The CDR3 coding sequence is TGTGCCAGCTCACGACTAGGACAGGGGGCCATTGCAACTAATGAAAAACTGTTTTTT. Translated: CASSRLGQGAIATNEKLFF.

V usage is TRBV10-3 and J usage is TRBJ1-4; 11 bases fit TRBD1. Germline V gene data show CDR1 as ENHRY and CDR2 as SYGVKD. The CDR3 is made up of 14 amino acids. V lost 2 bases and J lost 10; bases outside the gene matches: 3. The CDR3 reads CAISEGTGGGKLFF. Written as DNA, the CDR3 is TGTGCCATCAGTGAGGGGACAGGGGGTGGAAAACTGTTTTTT.